This T cell receptor (beta chain) was obtained from a study of cytomegalovirus exposure and HLA in healthy donors. This CDR3 has 13 amino acids. Germline-derived CDR1 and CDR2 are LNHDA and SQIVND (reference sequence). The V and J ends lost 5 bases and 3 bases respectively, with 7 bases between them. Amplification used 60 Vbeta primers and 13 Jbeta primers. Here immunoSEQ multiplex PCR was the method, and the copy in TCRdb shows in-frame clones only, minus some. The data hold 150,000 to 200,000 clones, with around two thirds observed a single time. What was sequenced was PBMCs. This rearrangement joins TRBV19 to TRBJ2-2; D is unclear. The TCR was taken from a young man in good health and CMV-seropositive. This CDR3 reads CASSWQDTGELFF. Here the CDR3 DNA reads TGTGCCAGTAGTTGGCAGGACACCGGGGAGCTGTTTTTT.